This T cell receptor beta chain was recovered during a study of blood T cell repertoires in COVID-19. Clinical histories supplied by participants themselves formed the basis of cohort assignment. V was trimmed by 5 bases and J by 2 bases, leaving 14 bases between them. In germline, CDR1 is SGHTA, CDR2 FQGNSA. The CDR3 length is 15 residues. Profiled with immunoSEQ multiplex PCR; TCRdb holds only in-frame clones, not every one. The table has some 340,000 clones, about 90% seen once. The rearrangement joins TRBV7-2 to TRBJ2-3; TRBD1 is a possible D gene (5 bases). The origin of this receptor is a woman in her twenties or thirties who had recovered from COVID-19. What was sequenced was PBMCs or T cells enriched from blood (not recorded which). DNA of the CDR3: TGTGCCAGCAGCCTTACAGGAACCAACACAGATACGCAGTATTTT. Translation gives CASSLTGTNTDTQYF.